This T cell receptor beta chain derives from a study of T cell responses to AZD1222 COVID-19 vaccine. The study's findings and limits: Clonal diversity was possibly underestimated, and the donors were mostly white British, with more females. Unmutated regions of variants are reportedly targeted by nearly half of spike-specific TCRs.

Here immunoSEQ multiplex PCR was the method, and the copy in TCRdb shows in-frame clones only, minus some. The table includes about 130,000 clones, about 91% detected once. Germline CDR1 and CDR2: SNHLY and FYNNEI. After removal of 7 bases from V and 4 bases from J, the junction contained 7 bases not matched to a gene. The CDR3 contains 15 residues. In the case of this clone: Antigen unknown.

The sequence was collected from an adult in good health. The source was peripheral blood, collected on day 0 of AZD1222 vaccination. The chain links TRBV2 to TRBJ2-3; 11 bases fit TRBD2. The CDR3 reads CASTAELAGADTQYF. In DNA, the CDR3 is TGTGCCAGCACCGCGGAACTAGCGGGAGCAGATACGCAGTATTTT.